These T cell receptor beta chains were read from a single sample in a study of T-cell memory formation after mild COVID-19. TCRdb re-called the 5' RACE reads through MiXCR, storing one row per CDR3 protein. Of hundreds of thousands of distinct CDR3 sequences detected, roughly an eighth appear once; the ten largest clones hold about 20%. Sequences were obtained from PBMCs or a T cell subset sorted from them (not recorded which). The receptors shown here come from a man younger than 35 who had mild COVID-19 (a few samples of this study predate the infection). Cell type and time point are not known. The CDR3 runs from the conserved cysteine through the conserved F or W. Each record gives: D gene, J gene, clone size, V gene, CDR3 DNA, CDR3 protein. D genes are given only for firm matches. Some rows have no size entry. The others give once, few or many, or a class for an expanded clone.

TRBD1	TRBJ1-4	NA	TRBV12-3/TRBV12-4	TGTGCCAGCAGGGACAGGGGGATTGAAAAACTGTTTTTT	CASRDRGIEKLFF
NA	TRBJ2-2	NA	TRBV2	TGTGCCAGCACTGGACAGAACACCGGGGAGCTGTTTTTT	CASTGQNTGELFF
NA	TRBJ2-3	few	TRBV4-3	TGCGCCAGCAGCCAAGAGGAGACTACCGGCACAGATACGCAGTATTTT	CASSQEETTGTDTQYF
NA	TRBJ2-1	NA	TRBV4-3	TGCGCCAGCAGCCAGGAAGACAGGTACTCCTACAATGAGCAGTTCTTC	CASSQEDRYSYNEQFF
TRBD2	TRBJ2-1	few	TRBV18	TGTGCCAGCTCACCACTGTCCGGGGGGAATGAGCAGTTCTTC	CASSPLSGGNEQFF
TRBD2	TRBJ2-3	many	TRBV5-1	TGCGCCAGCAGCTCGATGACTAGCGCAGATACGCAGTATTTT	CASSSMTSADTQYF
TRBD2	TRBJ2-1	NA	TRBV6-2/TRBV6-3	TGTGCCAGCAGTTACTCTGAATCGGAAAGCGGGGTTACGTCCTACAATGAGCAGTTCTTC	CASSYSESESGVTSYNEQFF
NA	TRBJ2-5	NA	TRBV2	TGTGCCAGCAAGGGATTATTAGAGACCCAGTACTTC	CASKGLLETQYF
NA	TRBJ1-4	few	TRBV6-6	TGTGCCAGCAACCGGGGGTTTAATGAAAAACTGTTTTTT	CASNRGFNEKLFF
NA	TRBJ1-1	NA	TRBV6-5	TGTGCCAGCAGTTACTTGCGCGGGGTGAACACTGAAGCTTTCTTT	CASSYLRGVNTEAFF
NA	TRBJ1-6	NA	TRBV4-3	TGCGCCAGCAGCATAGGGGGGGACTCACCCCTCCACTTT	CASSIGGDSPLHF
NA	TRBJ2-5	many	TRBV18	TGTGCCAGCTCCGAGCTTCGAGAGACCCAGTACTTC	CASSELRETQYF
TRBD2	TRBJ2-5	NA	TRBV29-1	TGCAGCGTTGGGGCCAGGACTAGCCGTCAAGAGACCCAGTACTTC	CSVGARTSRQETQYF
TRBD1	TRBJ1-1	few	TRBV4-3	TGCGCCAGCAGCCAAGGGCAGGGGGCTGAAGCTTTCTTT	CASSQGQGAEAFF
TRBD1	TRBJ2-7	few	TRBV4-1	TGCGCCAGCAGCCAGACAGGGATTTCCTACGAGCAGTACTTC	CASSQTGISYEQYF
NA	TRBJ2-4	many	TRBV4-1	TGCGCCAGCAGCCAATACGGGGTTCTAGCCAAAAACATTCAGTACTTC	CASSQYGVLAKNIQYF
NA	TRBJ2-3	few	TRBV9	TGTGCCAGCAGCGTGGGGGTGGGAAATACGCAGTATTTT	CASSVGVGNTQYF
NA	TRBJ2-1	many	TRBV7-9	TGTGCCAGCAGCCCGGGACTCCGCTACAATGAGCAGTTCTTC	CASSPGLRYNEQFF
NA	TRBJ1-1	few	TRBV5-1	TGCGCCAGCAGGGCGACAGTCGAGAACACTGAAGCTTTCTTT	CASRATVENTEAFF
NA	TRBJ1-2	few	TRBV7-9	TGTGCCAGCAGCTTACGGGAGAGCGATGGCTACACCTTC	CASSLRESDGYTF
NA	TRBJ2-2	few	TRBV7-2	TGTGCCAGCAGCTCCCCTGGCGGGGACCACACCGGGGAGCTGTTTTTT	CASSSPGGDHTGELFF
NA	TRBJ2-3	many	TRBV6-2/TRBV6-3	TGTGCCAGTCACGTGGGATCAGACACGACAGATACGCAGTATTTT	CASHVGSDTTDTQYF
TRBD2	TRBJ2-1	NA	TRBV6-5	TGTGCCAGCAGCCCACTAGCGGGAGCAAATGAGCAGTTCTTC	CASSPLAGANEQFF
NA	TRBJ1-2	NA	TRBV11-2	TGTGCCAGCAGCTTAATGACGGTTAACTATGGCTACACCTTC	CASSLMTVNYGYTF
NA	TRBJ1-4	few	TRBV5-5	TGTGCCAGCAGCCCGGGACAACTCTCAACTAATGAAAAACTGTTTTTT	CASSPGQLSTNEKLFF
NA	TRBJ1-5	NA	TRBV7-9	TGTGCCAGCAGCCCCGAGGGGGGCAATCAGCCCCAGCATTTT	CASSPEGGNQPQHF
TRBD2	TRBJ2-1	NA	TRBV4-1	TGCGCCAGCAGCCAAGTTGGGGCGGGGGGGCAAAGTGAGCAGTTCTTC	CASSQVGAGGQSEQFF
NA	TRBJ1-1	NA	TRBV2	TGTGCCAGCAGTGAAGTCGAGAACACTGAAGCTTTCTTT	CASSEVENTEAFF
NA	TRBJ2-3	few	TRBV6-2/TRBV6-3	TGTGCCAGCAGTTACTCCCATACGCAGTATTTT	CASSYSHTQYF
TRBD1	TRBJ1-1	NA	TRBV15	TGTGCCACCAGCAGTAGACAGGGAGTGAACACTGAAGCTTTCTTT	CATSSRQGVNTEAFF
NA	TRBJ2-2	NA	TRBV7-6	TGTGCCACCGCTTTTGTGCAGACCGGGGAGCTGTTTTTT	CATAFVQTGELFF
NA	TRBJ2-1	NA	TRBV5-5	TGTGCCAGCAGCTTCCGGAGGACTTTTCTAAGCTCCTACAATGAGCAGTTCTTC	CASSFRRTFLSSYNEQFF
NA	TRBJ1-3	NA	TRBV4-1	TGCGCCAGCAGCCAAGCGGACAGCTCTGGAAACACCATATATTTT	CASSQADSSGNTIYF
NA	TRBJ1-6	NA	TRBV6-4	TGTGCCAGCAGTGACAGTTCACCCCTCCACTTT	CASSDSSPLHF
NA	TRBJ2-3	NA	TRBV20-1	TGCAGTGCCGGGACTCCCCAACGCACAGATACGCAGTATTTT	CSAGTPQRTDTQYF